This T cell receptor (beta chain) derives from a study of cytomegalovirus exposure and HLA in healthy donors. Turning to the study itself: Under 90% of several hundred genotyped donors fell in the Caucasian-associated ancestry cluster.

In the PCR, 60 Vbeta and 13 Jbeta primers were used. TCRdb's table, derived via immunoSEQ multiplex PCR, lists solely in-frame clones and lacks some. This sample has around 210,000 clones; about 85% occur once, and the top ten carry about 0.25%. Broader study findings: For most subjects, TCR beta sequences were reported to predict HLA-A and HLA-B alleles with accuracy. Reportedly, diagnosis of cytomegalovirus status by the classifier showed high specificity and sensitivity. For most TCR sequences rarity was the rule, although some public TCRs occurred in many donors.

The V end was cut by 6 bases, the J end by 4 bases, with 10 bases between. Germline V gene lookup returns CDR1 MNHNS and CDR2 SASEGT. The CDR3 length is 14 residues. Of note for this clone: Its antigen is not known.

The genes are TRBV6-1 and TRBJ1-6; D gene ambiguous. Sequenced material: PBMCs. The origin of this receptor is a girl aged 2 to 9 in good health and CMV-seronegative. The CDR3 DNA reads TGTGCCAGCAGGGAGCTCCCTTATAATTCACCCCTCCACTTT. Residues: CASRELPYNSPLHF.